This section outlines one T cell receptor (beta chain) sequence together with its context. Antigen: not known. Under the authors' procedure: Sequence data from immunoSEQ were junction-only and lacked quality scores; consequently, filtering differed. TCRdb's table, derived via immunoSEQ multiplex PCR, lists solely in-frame clones and lacks some. That table gives V, J and clone size, and the DNA gave D and trimming. The table shows about 470,000 clones, with about 76% occurring only once. This sample stems from a study of shared clonotypes between healthy human individuals. All of the donors resided in Nashville, Tennessee, and each was a Caucasian adult. With unsorted samples, genomic DNA was obtained from around 98 million PBMCs. Whole-study results and caveats: Among donors, the sharing of clonotypes was expected to be influenced by sequencing depth.

The specimen sequenced was PBMCs. This receptor was taken from a woman in her forties in good health. Some clones in this sample may be carry-over from other donors' samples.

CDR3 nucleotides: TGTGCCAGCAGCCCCGGATGGATGGATGCGCAGTATTTT. This sequence encodes CASSPGWMDAQYF. The V and J genes are TRBV7-2 and TRBJ2-3; D not resolved. This CDR3 has 13 residues. Germline CDR1 is SGHTA and CDR2 is FQGNSA. V was shortened by 5 bases and J by 10 bases, with 16 bases between the two germline ends.